Listed below are T cell receptor beta chains from one sample, sequenced in a study of cytomegalovirus exposure and HLA in healthy donors. The table came from immunoSEQ multiplex PCR; TCRdb's copy has only in-frame clones and leaves some out. The data contain roughly 72,000 clones, over 70% of them singletons. The sample was PBMCs. Every receptor here comes from a human donor in good health. Both conserved end residues are part of each CDR3. The order of the fields is V gene, clone size, D gene, J gene, CDR3 protein, CDR3 DNA. The D gene is left open where the match is weak. Only some rows state a clone size, as once, few, many or a class for expanded clones.

v_call: TRBV5-1
clone_size: NA
d_call: NA
j_call: TRBJ2-5
cdr3_aa: CASSLRGLVDRTNQETQYF
cdr3_nt: TGCGCCAGCAGCTTAAGAGGTTTAGTCGACAGAACCAACCAAGAGACCCAGTACTTC

v_call: TRBV7-9
clone_size: NA
d_call: TRBD1
j_call: TRBJ1-2
cdr3_aa: CASSPGTDEDGYTF
cdr3_nt: TGTGCCAGCAGCCCCGGGACAGACGAAGATGGCTACACCTTC

v_call: TRBV6-1
clone_size: NA
d_call: TRBD2
j_call: TRBJ2-1
cdr3_aa: CASRFLAGSYNEQFF
cdr3_nt: TGTGCCAGCAGATTTCTAGCGGGCTCCTACAATGAGCAGTTCTTC

v_call: TRBV25-1
clone_size: few
d_call: TRBD2
j_call: TRBJ2-3
cdr3_aa: CASSGLALSTDTQYF
cdr3_nt: TGTGCCAGCAGTGGACTAGCGCTGAGCACAGATACGCAGTATTTT

v_call: TRBV4-2
clone_size: once
d_call: NA
j_call: TRBJ1-4
cdr3_aa: CASSQDLPGANEKLFF
cdr3_nt: TGTGCCAGCAGCCAAGATCTCCCAGGGGCTAATGAAAAACTGTTTTTT

v_call: TRBV27
clone_size: NA
d_call: NA
j_call: TRBJ2-1
cdr3_aa: CASSLKAEFNEQFF
cdr3_nt: TGTGCCAGCAGTTTAAAGGCGGAGTTTAATGAGCAGTTCTTC

v_call: TRBV6-6
clone_size: once
d_call: TRBD2
j_call: TRBJ2-3
cdr3_aa: CASSYSPSGIDTQYF
cdr3_nt: TGTGCCAGCAGTTACTCGCCTAGCGGGATAGATACGCAGTATTTT

v_call: TRBV4-1
clone_size: once
d_call: TRBD2
j_call: TRBJ2-3
cdr3_aa: CASRRLAGRSSDTQYF
cdr3_nt: TGCGCCAGCAGGAGACTAGCCGGGAGATCTTCGGATACGCAGTATTTT

v_call: TRBV5-6
clone_size: NA
d_call: TRBD1
j_call: TRBJ2-5
cdr3_aa: CASSRGQEETQYF
cdr3_nt: TGTGCCAGCAGTCGAGGACAGGAAGAGACCCAGTACTTC

v_call: TRBV2
clone_size: once
d_call: TRBD1
j_call: TRBJ2-2
cdr3_aa: CASIRDRDGGELFF
cdr3_nt: TGTGCCAGCATTCGGGACAGGGATGGCGGGGAGCTGTTTTTT

v_call: TRBV6-1
clone_size: once
d_call: NA
j_call: TRBJ2-2
cdr3_aa: CASSERIQWTTVNTGELFF
cdr3_nt: TGTGCCAGCAGTGAAAGGATACAGTGGACGACAGTAAACACCGGGGAGCTGTTTTTT